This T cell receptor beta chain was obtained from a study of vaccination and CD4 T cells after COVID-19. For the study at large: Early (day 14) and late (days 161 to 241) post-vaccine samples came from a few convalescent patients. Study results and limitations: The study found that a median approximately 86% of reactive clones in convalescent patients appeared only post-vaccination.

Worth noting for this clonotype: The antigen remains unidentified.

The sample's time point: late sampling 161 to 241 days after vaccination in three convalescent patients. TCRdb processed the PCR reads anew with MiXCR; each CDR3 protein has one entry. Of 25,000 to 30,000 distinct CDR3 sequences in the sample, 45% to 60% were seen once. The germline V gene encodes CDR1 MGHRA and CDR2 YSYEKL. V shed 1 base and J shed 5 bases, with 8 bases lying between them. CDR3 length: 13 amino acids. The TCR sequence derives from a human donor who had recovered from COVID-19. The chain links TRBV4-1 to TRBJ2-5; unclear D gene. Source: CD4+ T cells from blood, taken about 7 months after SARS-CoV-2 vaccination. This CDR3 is CASSQVLRETQYF. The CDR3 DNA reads TGCGCCAGCAGCCAAGTGCTCCGGGAGACCCAGTACTTC.